This TCR beta chain derives from a study of cytomegalovirus exposure and HLA in healthy donors. Study results and limitations: A later examination showed that TCR association rates differed by HLA locus, with DRB1 most and HLA-C fewest. Reportedly, a later analysis found an Asian-associated ancestry cluster had fewer N-insertions than the approximately 700-donor mean.

Details on this clone: Antigen specificity is unknown.

Germline values: CDR1 LNHDA, CDR2 SQIVND (reference sequence). Unmatched junction bases numbered 6, after V lost 4 bases and J lost 8 bases. This CDR3 spans 15 amino acids. PCR was performed using 60 Vbeta and 13 Jbeta primers. Clones were read by immunoSEQ multiplex PCR, and TCRdb kept only the in-frame ones, dropping some. The table shows 150,000 to 200,000 clones, with more than 75% occurring only once. The source of this sequence is a man between 18 and 29 years old in good health and CMV-seropositive. This rearrangement joins TRBV19 to TRBJ1-6; 9 bases match TRBD1. Sequences were obtained from PBMCs. CDR3 in amino acids: CASSTTGGADSPLHF. Written as DNA, the CDR3 is TGTGCCAGTAGTACAACAGGGGGCGCAGATTCACCCCTCCACTTT.